The next 3 T cell receptor beta chains were all read from a single sample in a study of CD8 T cell repertoires and HIV-1 epitope variants (TCRdb year 2020). Preparation of the library involved the immunoSEQ multiplex PCR assay. TCRdb obtained this table from immuneACCESS and retained in-frame rearrangements with V and J assigned. These tables miss some clones; where compared with another copy, unresolved V genes account for less than half of the shortfall, and the remainder is unexplained. The sample contains approximately 90,000 clones, almost 75% of them found a single time. Together, the top ten hold approximately 24% of the sample. Sequenced material: uncultured baseline CD8+ T cells from peripheral blood mononuclear cells (PBMCs). These TCRs come from a male donor with HIV.

DNA for the CDR3: TGTGCCAGCAGCTTAGGTGCAGATACGCAGTATTTT. Amino acids: CASSLGADTQYF. The chain has TRBV7-2 and TRBJ2-3; D not certain. From germline, CDR1 is SGHTA and CDR2 FQGNSA. V lost 1 base and J 4 bases, leaving 3 bases between the germline ends. The CDR3 extends over 12 amino acids.

The V call is TRBV7-9, the J call TRBJ2-3; the D gene is possibly TRBD2 (6 bases). Trimming cost V 4 bases and J 1 base, with 9 bases left between them. Germline CDR1 SEHNR, CDR2 FQNEAQ (reference sequence). The CDR3 is 14 amino acids. The CDR3 region is CASSSTRGTDTQYF. The CDR3 region has the DNA TGTGCCAGCAGCTCGACTAGGGGCACAGATACGCAGTATTTT.

This chain uses TRBV5-5 with TRBJ2-5, with a weak D call TRBD2 (6 bases). Germline-derived CDR1 and CDR2 are SGHKS and YYEKEE (reference sequence). The CDR3 loop spans 18 amino acids. Trimming pared 0 bases from V and 3 bases from J, leaving 21 bases between. The CDR3 reads CASSLGLLRDWNKETQYF. The CDR3 DNA reads TGTGCCAGCAGCTTGGGGCTGCTCCGGGACTGGAATAAAGAGACCCAGTACTTC.